Shown below are 13 T cell receptor beta chains from a single sample sequenced in a study of human T cells and chemical hapten exposure. A single record per CDR3 protein comes from TCRdb applying MiXCR to the 5' RACE reads. The profile shows tens of thousands of distinct CDR3 sequences, approximately 7.7% of them singletons. Unfractionated whole blood was the source of the extracted total RNA. These receptors all come from a male donor in good health.

This clonotype was seen repeatedly, ten times or more. The genes are TRBV28 and TRBJ2-5; possible D gene TRBD2, 6 bases. Germline V CDR1 and CDR2: MDHEN, SYDVKM. The CDR3 has 13 amino acids. Trimming removed 3 bases at V and 4 bases at J, with 9 bases between. The CDR3 here is CASSLGGRETQYF. For the CDR3, the DNA is TGTGCCAGCAGTTTGGGGGGTAGAGAGACCCAGTACTTC.

The chain uses TRBV5-5 and TRBJ2-1, with TRBD2 identical over 10 bases. CDR3 length: 18 residues. V lost 2 bases, J lost 8 bases, and 16 bases stayed unmatched. Germline CDR1 SGHKS, CDR2 YYEKEE (reference sequence). The CDR3 DNA reads as TGTGCCAGCAGCTTCGGGCTAGCGGGAGTTTCCTATCGTGATGAGCAGTTCTTC. Residues: CASSFGLAGVSYRDEQFF.

J is TRBJ2-6 and V is TRBV7-6; 7 bases are shared with TRBD2. Per the germline V gene, CDR1 is SGHVS and CDR2 is FNYEAQ. CDR3 length equals 17 residues. V lost 3 bases and J lost 4; bases outside the gene matches: 9. In DNA form, the CDR3 reads TGTGCCAGCAGCTTTGGGGGGGATCTGCGCGGGGCCAACGTCCTGACTTTC. Encoded protein: CASSFGGDLRGANVLTF.

The gene calls are TRBV6-2 or TRBV6-3 and TRBJ2-6, with D possibly being TRBD1 (5 bases). The CDR3 extends over 15 amino acids. V lost 6 bases to trimming and J lost 0 bases, with 9 bases between them. Germline V gives CDR1 MNHEY, CDR2 SVGEGT. The CDR3 region has the DNA TGTGCCAGCAGCCACGACAGCTCTGGGGCCAACGTCCTGACTTTC. It encodes CASSHDSSGANVLTF.

This clonotype showed up many times. The chain carries TRBV27 and TRBJ2-1; D is uncertain. Germline V lookup: CDR1 MNHEY, CDR2 SMNVEV (reference sequence). The CDR3 runs to 16 residues. Trimming removed 2 bases from V and 0 bases from J, with 11 bases in between. This CDR3 reads CASSLGSTGSYNEQFF. The CDR3, as DNA: TGTGCCAGCAGTTTAGGGTCCACGGGCTCCTACAATGAGCAGTTCTTC.

In its sample, this clonotype was seen a few times. The chain has TRBV29-1 and TRBJ1-5, with 8 nucleotides matching TRBD1. V dropped 6 bases and J dropped 2; count of bases not matched to a gene: 3. The V gene's germline CDR1 is SQVTM and CDR2 ANQGSEA. This CDR3 is 13 amino acids long. This CDR3 reads CSVGQGGNQPQHF. CDR3 nucleotides: TGCAGCGTAGGACAGGGAGGCAATCAGCCCCAGCATTTT.

V usage is TRBV19 and J usage is TRBJ2-5; D may be TRBD1 (5 bases). Between the trimmed V and J ends, which lost 3 bases and 2 bases, there was a span of 10 bases. In germline, CDR1 is LNHDA, CDR2 SQIVND (reference sequence). This CDR3 is 14 amino acids long. CDR3 sequence reads: CASSITRDQETQYF. The CDR3 nucleotides are TGTGCCAGTAGTATTACCAGGGATCAAGAGACCCAGTACTTC.

This clonotype occurred a few times. This chain joins TRBV2 and TRBJ1-5, with D possibly matching TRBD1 (6 bases). This CDR3 has 18 amino acids. V lost 4 bases, J lost 3 bases, and 22 bases lay in between. In germline, CDR1 is SNHLY, CDR2 FYNNEI. The CDR3: CASSGPTGGRGYNQPQHF. The CDR3 bases are TGTGCCAGCAGTGGCCCCACGGGGGGCCGTGGTTACAATCAGCCCCAGCATTTT.

This clonotype has ten or more counts. CDR3 coding DNA: TGTGCCAGCAGTTCCCAGGGGTCCTACAATGAGCAGTTCTTC. It codes for CASSSQGSYNEQFF. The chain has TRBV12-3 or TRBV12-4 and TRBJ2-1; weak D call: TRBD1 (6 bases). Trimming shortened V by 4 bases and J by 1 base, and 8 bases separated the two germline ends. The CDR3 covers 14 residues.

This clonotype has ten or more counts. This chain links TRBV7-9 with TRBJ2-6; no definite D call. The CDR3 length is 14 residues. The V gene lost 1 base and the J gene lost 3 bases, with 4 bases spanning the gap. CDR1 and CDR2 from the germline V gene are SEHNR and FQNEAQ (reference sequence). CDR3 nucleotide sequence: TGTGCCAGCAGCTTAGTTATTGGGGCCAACGTCCTGACTTTC. Translated: CASSLVIGANVLTF.

This clonotype appeared many times. The chain couples TRBV12-3 or TRBV12-4 to TRBJ2-1; TRBD2 matches 11 bases. The CDR3 has 16 amino acids. V trimming: 5 bases; J trimming: 5 bases; junction bases outside the gene matches: 8. The CDR3 nucleotides read TGTGCCAGCAGTCCCTCCGGGACTAGCGGTAACAATGAGCAGTTCTTC. Its protein product is CASSPSGTSGNNEQFF.

The rearrangement uses TRBV14 and TRBJ2-6; D uncertain. The CDR3 sequence is 19 residues long. The V end lost 1 base, the J end lost 0 bases, and 16 bases lay between the germline ends. Germline V gene data show CDR1 as SGHDN and CDR2 as FVKESK. This chain's CDR3 is CASSQVIALGISGANVLTF. The CDR3 region has the DNA TGTGCCAGCAGCCAAGTCATTGCTCTCGGAATCTCTGGGGCCAACGTCCTGACTTTC. The variable domain in full, completed from reference TRBV14 and TRBJ2-6, reads EAGVTQFPSHSVIEKGQTVTLRCDPISGHDNLYWYRRVMGKEIKFLLHFVKESKQDESGMPNNRFLAERTGGTYSTLKVQPAELEDSGVYFCASSQVIALGISGANVLTFGAGSRLTVL.

Many counts were recorded for this clonotype. V usage is TRBV2 and J usage is TRBJ2-2, with TRBD2 identical over 7 bases. CDR1 is SNHLY and CDR2 is FYNNEI in the germline V gene. The CDR3 has 14 amino acids. J gave up 4 bases and V 4 bases, and 3 bases lay outside the gene matches. CDR3 nucleotides: TGTGCCAGCAGTGGGAGCGGGGTCACCGGGGAGCTGTTTTTT. It is translated as CASSGSGVTGELFF.